Below are 10 T cell receptor beta chains sequenced from a single sample in a study of CD8 T cells in Susac syndrome. An input of roughly 0.45 to 1 ug of RNA was subjected to reverse transcription using random hexamers. TCRdb itself ran the immunoSEQ multiplex PCR reads through MiXCR, one entry per CDR3 protein. This table has 71,000 or so distinct CDR3 sequences, 93% appearing once. The sample taken for sequencing was CD4+ T cells from PBMCs. Receptor source: a human donor with Susac syndrome.

The chain uses TRBV7-6 and TRBJ2-7; no definite D call. The CDR3 runs 16 residues. The ends were cut back, 0 bases at V and 0 bases at J, with 12 bases in the middle. CDR1 is SGHVS, CDR2 FNYEAQ, per germline. This CDR3 reads CASSLANGELSYEQYF. CDR3 bases: TGTGCCAGCAGCTTAGCGAATGGGGAACTCTCCTACGAGCAGTACTTC.

The chain links TRBV18 to TRBJ2-7; TRBD1 aligns across 9 bases. Trimming removed 1 base from V and 5 bases from J; junction bases left unmatched: 6. The CDR3 spans 15 residues. Germline loops: CDR1 KGHSH, CDR2 LQKENI. The DNA of the CDR3 is TGTGCCAGCTCACCACGGCCACAGGGGGCCAACGAGCAGTACTTC. This sequence encodes CASSPRPQGANEQYF.

V is TRBV19 and J is TRBJ2-5; D possibly corresponds to TRBD1 (6 bases). CDR1 is LNHDA and CDR2 is SQIVND in the germline V gene (reference sequence). The CDR3 is made up of 14 amino acids. Trimming shortened V by 6 bases and J by 5 bases, and 16 bases separated the two germline ends. This CDR3 is CASRMRGRGETQYF. CDR3 sequence (DNA): TGTGCCAGTAGAATGAGGGGCAGGGGTGAGACCCAGTACTTC.

The chain combines TRBV5-4 with TRBJ2-5, with D perhaps TRBD1 or TRBD2 (6 bases each). V shed 4 bases and J shed 5 bases, with 12 bases lying between them. The CDR3 extends over 13 amino acids. Germline CDR1 is SGHNT and CDR2 is YYREEE (reference sequence). The CDR3 coding sequence is TGTGCCAGCAGCCCCGGGGGCCGGGAGACCCAGTACTTC. Translation: CASSPGGRETQYF.

V is TRBV6-2 or TRBV6-3 and J is TRBJ2-7; D ambiguous. The germline CDR1 and CDR2 sequences are MNHEY and SVGEGT. The CDR3 runs to 11 residues. V was cut by 5 bases and J by 4 bases, with 6 bases left in between. The CDR3 DNA reads as TGTGCCAGCAGTCAAAGTTACGAGCAGTACTTC. Translated: CASSQSYEQYF.

The rearrangement uses TRBV4-1 and TRBJ2-4; 7 bases line up with TRBD1. Trimming at V came to 4 bases and at J to 7 bases, leaving 10 bases not matched to a gene. The CDR3 is 15 amino acids. The V gene's germline CDR1 is MGHRA and CDR2 YSYEKL. Here the CDR3 DNA reads TGCGCCAGCAGCCGATCCGGACAGGACACCAACATTCAGTACTTC. This translates into CASSRSGQDTNIQYF.

The chain recombines TRBV10-3 with TRBJ2-4; TRBD1 might be the D (5 bases). The V and J ends lost 3 bases and 3 bases respectively, with 12 bases between them. Per the germline V gene, CDR1 is ENHRY and CDR2 is SYGVKD. This CDR3 comprises 15 residues. Here the CDR3 reads CAISDTVGDKNIQYF. In DNA form, the CDR3 reads TGTGCCATCAGTGATACGGTAGGGGACAAAAACATTCAGTACTTC.

V usage is TRBV9 and J usage is TRBJ2-3; 12 bases are a match to TRBD1. Germline CDR1 and CDR2: SGDLS and YYNGEE. The V gene end was trimmed by 7 bases and the J gene end by 4 bases; junction bases not matched to a gene: 7. The CDR3 is 15 residues long. As DNA, the CDR3 is TGTGCCAGCTCACAGGGACAGGGGGCCCCAGATACGCAGTATTTT. Its protein product is CASSQGQGAPDTQYF.

This chain's CDR3 is CASSMDSYEQYF. CDR3 sequence (DNA): TGTGCCAGCAGCATGGACTCTTACGAGCAGTACTTC. The V gene is TRBV7-8, the J gene TRBJ2-7; D might be TRBD2 (5 bases). There are 12 residues in the CDR3. CDR1 is SGHVS, CDR2 FQNEAQ, per germline. The V gene lost 5 bases and the J gene lost 4 bases, with 9 bases spanning the gap.

V usage is TRBV20-1 and J usage is TRBJ2-3; weak D call: TRBD2 (6 bases). V was cut by 6 bases and J by 0 bases, with 10 bases left in between. The germline V gene encodes CDR1 DFQATT and CDR2 SNEGSKA (reference sequence). This CDR3 contains 13 residues. The CDR3 DNA follows: TGCAGTGCGTTAGGAGGGAGCACAGATACGCAGTATTTT. Translating gives CSALGGSTDTQYF.